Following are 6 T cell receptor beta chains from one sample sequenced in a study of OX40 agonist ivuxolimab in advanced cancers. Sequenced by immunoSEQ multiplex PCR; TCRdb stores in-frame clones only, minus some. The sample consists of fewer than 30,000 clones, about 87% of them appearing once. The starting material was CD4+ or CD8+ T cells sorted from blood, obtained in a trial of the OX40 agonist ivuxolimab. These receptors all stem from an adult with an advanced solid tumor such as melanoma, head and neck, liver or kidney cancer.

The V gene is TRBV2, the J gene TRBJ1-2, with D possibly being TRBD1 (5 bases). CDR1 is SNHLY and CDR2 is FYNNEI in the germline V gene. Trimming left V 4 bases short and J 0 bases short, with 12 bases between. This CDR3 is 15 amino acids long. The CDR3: CASSGILTANYGYTF. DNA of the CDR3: TGTGCCAGCAGTGGGATTCTGACAGCTAACTATGGCTACACCTTC.

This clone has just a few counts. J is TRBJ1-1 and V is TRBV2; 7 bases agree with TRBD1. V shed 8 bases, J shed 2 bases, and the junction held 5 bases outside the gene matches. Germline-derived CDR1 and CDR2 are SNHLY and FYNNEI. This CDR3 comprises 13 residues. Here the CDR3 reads CASGTEKNTEAFF. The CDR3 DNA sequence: TGTGCCAGCGGGACAGAAAAAAACACTGAAGCTTTCTTT.

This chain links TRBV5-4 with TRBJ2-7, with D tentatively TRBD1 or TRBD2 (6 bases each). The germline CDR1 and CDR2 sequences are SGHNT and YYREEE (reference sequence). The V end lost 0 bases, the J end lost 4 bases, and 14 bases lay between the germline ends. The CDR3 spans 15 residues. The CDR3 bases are TGTGCCAGCAGCTTGGTAGGAGGGGGGCTGTACGAGCAGTACTTC. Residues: CASSLVGGGLYEQYF.

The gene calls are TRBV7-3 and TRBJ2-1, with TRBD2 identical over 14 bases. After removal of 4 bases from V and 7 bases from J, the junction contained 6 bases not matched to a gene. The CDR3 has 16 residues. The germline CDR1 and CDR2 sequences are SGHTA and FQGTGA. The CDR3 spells CASSSMRLAGGNEQFF. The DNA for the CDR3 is TGTGCCAGCAGCTCCATGAGACTAGCGGGAGGGAATGAGCAGTTCTTC.

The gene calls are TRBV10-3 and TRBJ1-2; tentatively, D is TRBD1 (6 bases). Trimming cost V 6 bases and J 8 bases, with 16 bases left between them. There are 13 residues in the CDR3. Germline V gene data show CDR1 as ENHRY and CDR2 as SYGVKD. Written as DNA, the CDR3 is TGTGCCATCAGCCCCCTGGGGGCAGGAGGCTACACCTTC. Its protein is CAISPLGAGGYTF.

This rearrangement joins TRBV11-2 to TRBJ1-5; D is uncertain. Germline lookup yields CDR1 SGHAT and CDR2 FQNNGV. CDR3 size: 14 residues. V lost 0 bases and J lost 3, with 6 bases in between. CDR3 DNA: TGTGCCAGCAGCTTAGAACAGTCCAATCAGCCCCAGCATTTT. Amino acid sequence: CASSLEQSNQPQHF.